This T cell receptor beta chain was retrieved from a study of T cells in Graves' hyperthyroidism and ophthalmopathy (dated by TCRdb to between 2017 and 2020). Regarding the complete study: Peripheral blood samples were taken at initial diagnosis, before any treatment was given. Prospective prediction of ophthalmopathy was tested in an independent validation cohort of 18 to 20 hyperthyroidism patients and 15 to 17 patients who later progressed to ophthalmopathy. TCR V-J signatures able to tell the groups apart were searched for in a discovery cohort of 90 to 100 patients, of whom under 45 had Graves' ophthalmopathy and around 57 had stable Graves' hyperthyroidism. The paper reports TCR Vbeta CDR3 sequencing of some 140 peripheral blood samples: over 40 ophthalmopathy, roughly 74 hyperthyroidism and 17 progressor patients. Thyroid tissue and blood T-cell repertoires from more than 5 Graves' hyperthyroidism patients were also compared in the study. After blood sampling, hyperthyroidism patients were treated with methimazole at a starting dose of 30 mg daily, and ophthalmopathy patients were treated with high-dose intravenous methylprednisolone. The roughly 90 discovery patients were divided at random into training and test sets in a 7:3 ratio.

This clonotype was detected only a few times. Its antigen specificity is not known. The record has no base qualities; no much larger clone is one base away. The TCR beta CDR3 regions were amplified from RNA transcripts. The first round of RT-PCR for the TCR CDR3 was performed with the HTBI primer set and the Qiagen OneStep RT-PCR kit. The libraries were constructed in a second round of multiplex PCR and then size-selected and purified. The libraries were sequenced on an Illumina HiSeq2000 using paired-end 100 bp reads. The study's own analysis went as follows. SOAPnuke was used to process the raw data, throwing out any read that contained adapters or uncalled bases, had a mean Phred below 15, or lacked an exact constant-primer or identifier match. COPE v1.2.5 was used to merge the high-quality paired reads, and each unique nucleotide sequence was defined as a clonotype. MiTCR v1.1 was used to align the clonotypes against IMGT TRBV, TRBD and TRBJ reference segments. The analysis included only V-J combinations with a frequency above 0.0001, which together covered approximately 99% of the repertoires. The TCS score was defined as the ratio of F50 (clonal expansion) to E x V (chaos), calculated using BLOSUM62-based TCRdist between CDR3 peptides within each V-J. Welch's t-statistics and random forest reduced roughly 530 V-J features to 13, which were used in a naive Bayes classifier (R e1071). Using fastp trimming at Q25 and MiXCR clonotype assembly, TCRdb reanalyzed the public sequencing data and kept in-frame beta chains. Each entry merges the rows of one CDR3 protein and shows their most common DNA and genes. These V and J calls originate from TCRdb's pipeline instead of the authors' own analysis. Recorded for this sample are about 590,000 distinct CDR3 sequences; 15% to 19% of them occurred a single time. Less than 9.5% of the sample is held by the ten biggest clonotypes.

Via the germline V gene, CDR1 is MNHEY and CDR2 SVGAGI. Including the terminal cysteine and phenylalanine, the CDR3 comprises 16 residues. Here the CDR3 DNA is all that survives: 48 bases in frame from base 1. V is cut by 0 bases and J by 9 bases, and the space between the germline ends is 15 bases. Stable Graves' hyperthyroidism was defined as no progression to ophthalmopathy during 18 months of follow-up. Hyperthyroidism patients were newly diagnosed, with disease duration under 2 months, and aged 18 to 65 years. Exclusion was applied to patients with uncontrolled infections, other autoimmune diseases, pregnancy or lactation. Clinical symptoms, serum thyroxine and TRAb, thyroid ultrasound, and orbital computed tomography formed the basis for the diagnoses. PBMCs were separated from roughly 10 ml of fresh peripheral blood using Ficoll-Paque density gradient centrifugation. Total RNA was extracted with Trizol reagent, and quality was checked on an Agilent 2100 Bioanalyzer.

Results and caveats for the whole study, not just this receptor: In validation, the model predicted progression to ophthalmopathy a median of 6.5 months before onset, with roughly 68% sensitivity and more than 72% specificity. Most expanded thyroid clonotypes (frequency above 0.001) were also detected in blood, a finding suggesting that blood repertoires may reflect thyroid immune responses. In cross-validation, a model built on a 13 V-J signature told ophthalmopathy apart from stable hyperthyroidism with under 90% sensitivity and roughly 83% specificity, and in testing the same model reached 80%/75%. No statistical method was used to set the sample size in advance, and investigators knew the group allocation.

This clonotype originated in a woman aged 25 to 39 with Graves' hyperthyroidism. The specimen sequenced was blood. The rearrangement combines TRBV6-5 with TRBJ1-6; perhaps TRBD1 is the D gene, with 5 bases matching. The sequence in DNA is TGTGCCAGCAGTTACTCGAGTCGCCAGGGCGGTTCACCCCTCCACTTT. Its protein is CASSYSSRQGGSPLHF.